A selection of T cell receptor beta chains follows, all from one sample in a study of shared clonotypes between healthy human individuals. Generated by immunoSEQ multiplex PCR, the TCRdb table keeps only in-frame clones and is missing some. The top ten clones hold over 0.12% of a sample with about 2,500,000 clones, 90% to 95% of them seen once. The sample taken for sequencing was naive CD4+ T cells sorted from blood. The receptors were gathered from a man between 18 and 35 years old in good health. CDR3s include the opening cysteine and the closing phenylalanine or tryptophan. The D gene is left open where the match is weak. The size of a clone is reported for some rows only, either as once, few or many, or as a class for expanded clones.

V	D	J	size	DNA	CDR3
TRBV28	TRBD2	TRBJ2-1	NA	TGTGCCAGCAGTTCCGGGGGGGTTCCCTTCTACAATGAGCAGTTCTTC	CASSSGGVPFYNEQFF
TRBV28	NA	TRBJ1-6	NA	TGTGCCAGCAGTTTGGGGGGGACATCCAATTCACCCCTCCACTTT	CASSLGGTSNSPLHF
TRBV30	NA	TRBJ2-5	NA	TGTGCCTGGGCCCTGGGACTGTTCGGGGAGACCCAGTACTTC	CAWALGLFGETQYF
TRBV5-4	NA	TRBJ1-1	NA	TGTGCCAGCAGCCTCCCCCGGGCAAGTGAAGCTTTCTTT	CASSLPRASEAFF
TRBV5-1	NA	TRBJ1-2	NA	TGCGCCAGCAGCTCGCAGGGCTACTATGGCTACACCTTC	CASSSQGYYGYTF
TRBV9	TRBD2	TRBJ2-3	NA	TGTGCCAGCAGCGGGGGACTAGGTGAAGATACGCAGTATTTT	CASSGGLGEDTQYF
TRBV18	NA	TRBJ1-1	NA	TGTGCCAGCTCACCCGATATGAACACTGAAGCTTTCTTT	CASSPDMNTEAFF
TRBV5-4	TRBD1	TRBJ2-3	NA	TGTGCCAGCAGCCAGGGGACAGGCCGCACAGATACGCAGTATTTT	CASSQGTGRTDTQYF
TRBV30	TRBD2	TRBJ2-7	NA	TGTGCCTCGGGGACTACTACCTACGAGCAGTACTTC	CASGTTTYEQYF
TRBV5-4	NA	TRBJ2-5	NA	TGTGCCAGCAGCTTGGGAAGTAGCGGACAAGAGACCCAGTACTTC	CASSLGSSGQETQYF
TRBV6-1	NA	TRBJ2-6	NA	TGTGCCAGCAGTGAACGGGGGCGTGGGGCCAACGTCCTGACTTTC	CASSERGRGANVLTF
TRBV4-1	TRBD2	TRBJ2-5	NA	TGCGCCAGCAGCCAAGTGGGACTAGGCCGGGAGACCCAGTACTTC	CASSQVGLGRETQYF
TRBV7-9	NA	TRBJ2-3	NA	TGTGCCAGCAGCTTAGAATACGGCACAGATACGCAGTATTTT	CASSLEYGTDTQYF
TRBV19	NA	TRBJ2-3	NA	TGTGCCAGTAGAAGTGGTCTAGCTGCAGATACGCAGTATTTT	CASRSGLAADTQYF
TRBV7-4	NA	TRBJ2-1	NA	TGTGCCAGCAGCGTATGGGACTGGTTAAATGAGCAGTTCTTC	CASSVWDWLNEQFF
TRBV2	TRBD1	TRBJ1-6	NA	TGTGCCAGCAGTGAAGTGGGGACAGGGAATTCACCCCTCCACTTT	CASSEVGTGNSPLHF
TRBV7-3	NA	TRBJ2-2	NA	TGTGCCAGCAGCTCTACGTCCGGAGCCGGGGAGCTGTTTTTT	CASSSTSGAGELFF
TRBV10-3	NA	TRBJ1-2	NA	TGTGCCATCAGTGCCGGATTAAAAACAGGGACCGAGTGGGGCTACACCTTC	CAISAGLKTGTEWGYTF
TRBV23-1	TRBD1	TRBJ2-7	NA	TGCGCCAGAGAGGGGACAGGGGACCCCTACGAGCAGTACTTC	CAREGTGDPYEQYF
TRBV10-3	NA	TRBJ1-5	NA	TGTGCCGCCAGGACAGACGATAATAGCAATCAGCCCCAGCATTTT	CAARTDDNSNQPQHF
TRBV7-2	NA	TRBJ1-5	NA	TGTGCCAGCAGCTTAGCCCAGGGTGCGGGTCAGCCCCAGCATTTT	CASSLAQGAGQPQHF
TRBV5-1	NA	TRBJ1-2	NA	TGCGCCAGCAGCTTGGGACAGAATGGCTACACCTTC	CASSLGQNGYTF
TRBV6-6	TRBD2	TRBJ2-1	NA	TGTGCCAGCAGTCAACAGCGGGGGGGAGTCAATGAGCAGTTCTTC	CASSQQRGGVNEQFF
TRBV7-9	TRBD1	TRBJ1-5	NA	TGTGCCAGCAGCTCAGAACAGGGGTTCGGACAGCCCCAGCATTTT	CASSSEQGFGQPQHF
TRBV5-4	NA	TRBJ2-4	NA	TGTGCCAGCAGCTTCGACAAAAACATTCAGTACTTC	CASSFDKNIQYF
TRBV7-9	NA	TRBJ2-7	NA	TGTGCCAGCAGCTCCACCAGGGGGGAAACCTACGAGCAGTACTTC	CASSSTRGETYEQYF
TRBV14	NA	TRBJ1-2	NA	TGTGCCAGCAGCCGGAGGGACCCGCCTAACTATGGCTACACCTTC	CASSRRDPPNYGYTF
TRBV6-5	NA	TRBJ1-1	NA	TGTGCCAGCAGTCTCCTGGGGTACACTGAAGCTTTCTTT	CASSLLGYTEAFF
TRBV6-1	TRBD2	TRBJ2-7	NA	TGTGCCAGCAGTGAATCTGGGGCGGGGGGAAGCTACGAGCAGTACTTC	CASSESGAGGSYEQYF
TRBV10-3	NA	TRBJ1-1	NA	TGTGCCATCAGCCACGATGGGGGGCGCACTGAAGCTTTCTTT	CAISHDGGRTEAFF
TRBV6-4	NA	TRBJ2-1	NA	TGTGCCAGCAGTGACTTGGCGGGGAGCTCCTACAATGAGCAGTTCTTC	CASSDLAGSSYNEQFF
TRBV27	TRBD1	TRBJ2-7	NA	TGTGCCAGCAACCGGGACAGAAGCTCCTACGAGCAGTACTTC	CASNRDRSSYEQYF
TRBV30	TRBD2	TRBJ2-1	NA	TGTGCCTGGACTAGCGGAACGTTTCGGGAGCAGTTCTTC	CAWTSGTFREQFF
TRBV5-4	NA	TRBJ2-7	once	TGTGCCAGCAGCTTTAGCTCCGGCCCCAGGGACGAGCAGTACTTC	CASSFSSGPRDEQYF
TRBV14	NA	TRBJ2-5	NA	TGTGCCAGCAGCCAAGGGCCTGAGACCCAGTACTTC	CASSQGPETQYF
TRBV5-1	NA	TRBJ1-4	NA	TGCGCCAGCAGCCTAGGGGCCCCTAATGAAAAACTGTTTTTT	CASSLGAPNEKLFF
TRBV21-1	NA	TRBJ2-7	NA	TGTGCCAGCAGCTTTACTAGCGGGGGGGCCTCGATATGTTGCTACGAGCAGTACTTC	CASSFTSGGASICCYEQYF
TRBV2	NA	TRBJ2-6	NA	TGTGCCAGCTACACGGCAGGTTCTGGGGCCAACGTCCTGACTTTC	CASYTAGSGANVLTF
TRBV7-2	TRBD2	TRBJ2-4	NA	TGTGCCAGCAGCTCCGGGACTAGTTTTCCGAACATTCAGTACTTC	CASSSGTSFPNIQYF
TRBV5-4	NA	TRBJ2-2	NA	TGTGCCAGCCGTGGGGGACTCCCCGGGGAGCTGTTTTTT	CASRGGLPGELFF
TRBV19	NA	TRBJ1-2	NA	TGTGCCAGTAGTATAGCTTGGTCCCGGGGGGACTATGGCTACACCTTC	CASSIAWSRGDYGYTF
TRBV6-5	NA	TRBJ1-1	NA	TGTGCCAGCAGTTACGGGAAAAACACTGAAGCTTTCTTT	CASSYGKNTEAFF
TRBV6-1	TRBD2	TRBJ2-3	NA	TGTGCCAGCAGTGAAGGTTGGGGGAGGGCCTCAGATACGCAGTATTTT	CASSEGWGRASDTQYF
TRBV19	NA	TRBJ1-5	NA	TGTGCCAGTAGACCGGGGCGGGTGGGTCAGCCCCAGCATTTT	CASRPGRVGQPQHF
TRBV9	NA	TRBJ1-3	NA	TGTGCCAGCAGCTCCGGACAGCCCAGCTCTGGAAACACCATATATTTT	CASSSGQPSSGNTIYF
TRBV30	NA	TRBJ2-4	NA	TGTGCCTGGTCAAAAGGGGAGCTAGCCAAAAACATTCAGTACTTC	CAWSKGELAKNIQYF
TRBV6-5	TRBD1	TRBJ1-2	NA	TGTGCCAGCAGTTACTCGGAACAGGGGATAAGTGGCTACACCTTC	CASSYSEQGISGYTF
TRBV4-1	NA	TRBJ2-2	NA	TGCGCCAGCAGCCTTTCACCGCAGGTCACCGGGGAGCTGTTTTTT	CASSLSPQVTGELFF
TRBV5-1	NA	TRBJ2-7	NA	TGCGCCAGCAGCAAGAAGGACGGCACCACCTACGAGCAGTACTTC	CASSKKDGTTYEQYF
TRBV19	NA	TRBJ1-5	NA	TGTGCCAGTAGTATAGCCGACACGATTAGCAATCAGCCCCAGCATTTT	CASSIADTISNQPQHF
TRBV5-6	NA	TRBJ2-1	NA	TGTGCCAGCAGCCCGGACGTATCTGGGTCGCAGGAGCAGTTCTTC	CASSPDVSGSQEQFF
TRBV11-2	TRBD1	TRBJ2-7	once	TGTGCCAGCAGCTTGACTTCAGGGGGCGCCGAGCAGTACTTC	CASSLTSGGAEQYF
TRBV19	NA	TRBJ1-6	NA	TGTGCCAGTAGAGACCGGGACGGTAATTCACCCCTCCACTTT	CASRDRDGNSPLHF
TRBV19	TRBD2	TRBJ2-3	NA	TGTGCCAGTAGTTCAACCCCCCTAGCGGGAGTTCGAGATACGCAGTATTTT	CASSSTPLAGVRDTQYF
TRBV18	NA	TRBJ2-3	once	TGTGCCAGCTCACCTTTCGCAGATACGCAGTATTTT	CASSPFADTQYF
TRBV5-1	TRBD2	TRBJ2-5	NA	TGCGCCAGCAGCTTGACGGGAGGAGAGACCCAGTACTTC	CASSLTGGETQYF
TRBV28	TRBD1	TRBJ1-1	NA	TGTGCCAGCAGATCCGACAGGGATCGGTCTTTCTTT	CASRSDRDRSFF
TRBV5-1	TRBD1	TRBJ1-1	NA	TGCGCCAGCAGCAAGACAGGGGGCCAGAACACTGAAGCTTTCTTT	CASSKTGGQNTEAFF
TRBV10-3	NA	TRBJ2-5	NA	TGTGCCATCAGTGAGTCCTCAGGGTGGGGAGAGACCCAGTACTTC	CAISESSGWGETQYF
TRBV11-2	NA	TRBJ1-2	NA	TGTGCCAGCAGCTTTAGTATTAGAGGGGCCCCAGGGGATTATGGCTACACCTTC	CASSFSIRGAPGDYGYTF